This section outlines one T cell receptor (beta chain) sequence together with its context. This clone turned up a few times. Its antigen specificity is not known. Base qualities were left out, and no much larger clone turns up one base away. V is cut back by 5 bases and J by 2 bases, with 2 bases in the junction unmatched. Looking up the germline V gene yields CDR1 SGHTA and CDR2 FQGNSA. The CDR3 starts with the cysteine, ends with the phenylalanine, and has 13 residues. The CDR3 DNA has 39 bases and is translated from base 1. The High Capacity cDNA Reverse Transcription Kit was used to reverse transcribe all of the isolated RNA, meaning that expressed TCRB transcripts were what got sequenced. Naive, central memory and regulatory T cell samples underwent deep immunoSEQ sequencing, averaging about 3.5 million total reads per sample. After sorted cells were lysed in RLT buffer, RNA was extracted with DNase-treated RNeasy Micro or Mini kits, with the choice depending on cell number. To prevent cross-contamination, each cell subset was processed individually, whereas patient and healthy donor samples were processed jointly. The immunoSEQ multiplex PCR was used to amplify TCRB sequences from cDNA, generating 87-bp fragments that spanned the CDR3 region. Sequencing of the amplicons was performed on the Illumina HiSeq platform. Concerning the study's data processing: PCR bias was computationally corrected using synthetic template baselines, reads within Hamming distance 2 were collapsed, and singletons that could not be merged were discarded. Reads were aligned to IMGT to assign V, D and J genes, CDR3 length, and insertions or deletions at six rearrangement sites. Clonotype counts were normalized to sorted cell number within each subset before computing true diversity and Gini coefficients with the tcR R package. The overlap coefficient, calculated on TCRB nucleotide sequences, was used to measure repertoire sharing. As a proxy for the pre-selection repertoire, out-of-frame TCRB sequences from naive cells were analyzed. TCRdb retrieved this table from immuneACCESS and kept in-frame rearrangements only. Not all clones are present; in checked studies, unresolved V genes account for under half, and no reason is known for the remainder. Clone size and V and J calls were adopted from that table, with D and trimming inferred from the DNA. This sample holds hundreds of thousands of clones; approximately 15% were observed only once. The top ten clones comprise roughly 0.015% of the sample.

Each donor gave one peripheral blood draw, averaging about 100 mL, which was collected into heparinised tubes. Using a panel that included CD45RO, CCR7, CD25, CD127, CD95 and CD27, naive, central memory, regulatory and stem cell-like memory CD4+ T cells were sorted on a BD FACSAria II. Purity was above 95% for every sorted population. PBMCs were separated immediately by Lymphoprep density gradient centrifugation and were stained directly, without being cultured. Samples were stained and sorted in pairs, with one healthy donor and one patient per experiment, so that batch effects were minimized. This sample was included in a study of beta chain features in type 1 diabetes (dated by TCRdb to 2016 to 2018). A note on the overall study: No differences in mean age, gender distribution, total cell number or subset yield were found between patients and healthy donors. A total of some 110 million sorted cells were examined across all samples, and a strong correlation was observed between cell number per subset and RNA yield. In the study, TCRB repertoires of sorted circulating CD4+ T cell subsets from recently diagnosed type 1 diabetes patients were compared with those of matched healthy donors. Regulatory and stem cell-like memory subsets were obtained from only 8 patients and roughly 8 healthy donors, while naive and central memory subsets were obtained from all 30 or so donors.

Broader findings and caveats from the paper: Because cDNA was sequenced instead of genomic DNA, activated cells with high expression could be over-represented, although the groups did not differ in activation or CD3 levels. PCR may preferentially amplify shorter templates, but because patient and control samples were amplified and corrected together, any resulting skew would affect both groups equally. At VDJ recombination sites, type 1 diabetes patients had fewer insertions and more deleted nucleotides, which implies abnormalities in thymic rearrangement. A moderate but significant shortening of TCRB CDR3 length was observed in type 1 diabetes patients in all four CD4+ subsets. Only small numbers of individuals were included in the HLA sub-analyses, which left unresolved whether HLA type had any influence on TCRB rearrangement. Naive, central memory and regulatory TCRB repertoires appeared to be more alike among patients than among healthy donors.

This sequence was found in a man younger than 35 with type 1 diabetes. The sample was naive CD4+ T cells from blood. The meaning of the sample's cell subset or site label: true naive CD4+ T cells. The chain employs TRBV7-2 and TRBJ1-2, and TRBD1 aligns with 7 junction nucleotides. CDR3 sequence: CASSVTGNYGYTF. The DNA sequence reads TGTGCCAGCAGCGTGACAGGGAACTATGGCTACACCTTC. Extended through the reference TRBV7-2 and TRBJ1-2 proteins, this CDR3 yields the full variable domain: GAGVSQSPSNKVTEKGKDVELRCDPISGHTALYWYRQSLGQGLEFLIYFQGNSAPDKSGLPSDRFSAERTGGSVSTLTIQRTQQEDSAVYLCASSVTGNYGYTFGSGTRLTVV.